Listed below are T cell receptor beta chains from one sample, sequenced in a study of shared clonotypes between healthy human individuals. The data were produced by immunoSEQ multiplex PCR, yet TCRdb's version contains in-frame clones alone and is incomplete. The data contain about 980,000 clones, over 75% of them singletons. Sequencing input: memory CD4+ T cells sorted from blood. These receptors originate from a man aged 18 to 30 in good health. Each CDR3 is given with its conserved first and last residue. The order of the fields is CDR3 DNA, CDR3 protein, J gene, D gene, V gene, clone size. D genes are given only for firm matches. Part of the rows lack a size; the others show once, few, many or a class for expanded clones.

DNA: TGTGCCAGCAGTCCTCAGCGGATGAACACCGGGGAGCTGTTTTTT
CDR3: CASSPQRMNTGELFF
J: TRBJ2-2
D: .
V: TRBV6-1
size: once

DNA: TGTGCCGTGATGCCTAAAGCTAGACAGGTCGGAAACACCATATATTTT
CDR3: CAVMPKARQVGNTIYF
J: TRBJ1-3
D: .
V: TRBV30
size: .

DNA: TGCGCCAGCAGCCAAGATCCAGGGATGAGCTCCTACAATGAGCAGTTCTTC
CDR3: CASSQDPGMSSYNEQFF
J: TRBJ2-1
D: .
V: TRBV4-1
size: .

DNA: TGTGCCAGCAGTTTAGACAGGGGCGGTAGTGAAAAACTGTTTTTT
CDR3: CASSLDRGGSEKLFF
J: TRBJ1-4
D: TRBD1
V: TRBV27
size: .

DNA: TGCGCCAGCAGCCAAGGAGACGGGAATGGCTACACCTTC
CDR3: CASSQGDGNGYTF
J: TRBJ1-2
D: .
V: TRBV4-1
size: .

DNA: TGTGCCACCCTACACCCCTCTGGAAACACCATATATTTT
CDR3: CATLHPSGNTIYF
J: TRBJ1-3
D: .
V: TRBV6-5
size: .

DNA: TGCGCCAGCAGTCAATCGGCGACTAGCGGGGAGTTGAAAGAGACCCAGTACTTC
CDR3: CASSQSATSGELKETQYF
J: TRBJ2-5
D: TRBD2
V: TRBV23-1
size: once

DNA: TGTGCCAGTGTCACGAACACTGAAGCTTTCTTT
CDR3: CASVTNTEAFF
J: TRBJ1-1
D: .
V: TRBV7-2
size: .

DNA: TGTGCCAGCAGCTTACGTCAGCAGTACTTC
CDR3: CASSLRQQYF
J: TRBJ2-7
D: .
V: TRBV11-3
size: once

DNA: TGTGCCAGCAGCGCAGAGGCCCGGGGGGGGACCTATGGCTACACCTTC
CDR3: CASSAEARGGTYGYTF
J: TRBJ1-2
D: .
V: TRBV9
size: .

DNA: TGTGCCAGCACTGTCGGGACAGGGGCACACGAGCAGTACTTC
CDR3: CASTVGTGAHEQYF
J: TRBJ2-7
D: TRBD1
V: TRBV6-1
size: .